The rows below give T cell receptor beta chains drawn from one sample of a study of blood T cell repertoires in COVID-19. Profiled with immunoSEQ multiplex PCR; TCRdb holds only in-frame clones, not every one. The profile shows around 120,000 clones, around nine tenths of them singletons. The specimen was peripheral blood. Receptor source: a man between 45 and 60 years old with acute or convalescent COVID-19. Both conserved end residues are part of each CDR3. Fields, in order: D gene, CDR3 length, J gene, clone size, V gene, CDR3 protein, CDR3 DNA. D genes are given only for firm matches. Only some rows state a clone size, as once, few, many or a class for expanded clones.

TRBD2 | 15 | TRBJ2-7 | - | TRBV6-2/TRBV6-3 | CASSRLAGGSYEQYF | TGTGCCAGCAGTAGACTAGCGGGAGGCTCCTACGAGCAGTACTTC
TRBD2 | 19 | TRBJ2-1 | - | TRBV11-2 | CASSLDGRTSGRERNEQFF | TGTGCCAGCAGCTTAGATGGTAGGACTAGCGGGAGGGAAAGGAATGAGCAGTTCTTC
TRBD1 | 15 | TRBJ2-5 | - | TRBV18 | CASSYGTGVKETQYF | TGTGCCAGCTCATACGGGACAGGGGTTAAAGAGACCCAGTACTTC
- | 14 | TRBJ2-1 | - | TRBV27 | CASSLMEGWNEQFF | TGTGCCAGCAGTTTAATGGAGGGTTGGAATGAGCAGTTCTTC
TRBD1 | 15 | TRBJ1-4 | - | TRBV2 | CASSLGGQGIEKLFF | TGTGCCAGCAGTTTAGGAGGACAGGGGATTGAAAAACTGTTTTTT
TRBD1 | 15 | TRBJ1-3 | - | TRBV6-7 | CASSFGQGSGNTIYF | TGTGCCAGCAGTTTCGGACAGGGGAGTGGAAACACCATATATTTT
- | 14 | TRBJ1-1 | - | TRBV6-6 | CASSYGGGGTEAFF | TGTGCCAGCAGTTACGGCGGGGGGGGCACTGAAGCTTTCTTT
TRBD1 | 15 | TRBJ2-3 | once | TRBV18 | CASSPPGQGRRTQYF | TGTGCCAGCTCACCCCCGGGACAGGGGAGACGAACGCAGTATTTT
TRBD1 | 13 | TRBJ2-5 | - | TRBV5-8 | CASSWDRSETQYF | TGTGCCAGCAGCTGGGACAGGTCAGAGACCCAGTACTTC
- | 16 | TRBJ2-4 | - | TRBV4-1 | CASSQEGRASGDIQYF | TGCGCCAGCAGCCAAGAAGGGCGGGCCTCGGGGGACATTCAGTACTTC
TRBD1 | 15 | TRBJ2-7 | - | TRBV9 | CASSVDNRGFYEQYF | TGTGCCAGCAGCGTAGATAACAGGGGGTTTTACGAGCAGTACTTC
TRBD1 | 15 | TRBJ1-2 | - | TRBV19 | CASSIAAGQNHGYTF | TGTGCCAGTAGTATAGCCGCGGGACAGAACCATGGCTACACCTTC
TRBD2 | 18 | TRBJ2-1 | - | TRBV3-1/TRBV3-2 | CASSPYLYRVGGDNEQFF | TGTGCCAGCAGCCCATACTTATACAGGGTCGGGGGGGACAATGAGCAGTTCTTC
- | 15 | TRBJ2-3 | - | TRBV19 | CASSPPGVTRTTQYF | TGTGCCAGTAGTCCACCGGGAGTGACACGTACTACGCAGTATTTT
TRBD2 | 15 | TRBJ2-7 | - | TRBV11-3 | CASSLVAGGVYEQYF | TGTGCCAGCAGCTTAGTGGCGGGAGGGGTCTACGAGCAGTACTTC
TRBD2 | 19 | TRBJ2-7 | - | TRBV6-2/TRBV6-3 | CASSYSYLAGPRVFYEQYF | TGTGCCAGCAGTTACTCGTACCTAGCGGGACCAAGGGTCTTTTACGAGCAGTACTTC
- | 11 | TRBJ2-5 | - | TRBV6-5 | CASVSSETQYF | TGTGCCAGCGTGAGTTCGGAGACCCAGTACTTC
- | 17 | TRBJ2-3 | - | TRBV18 | CASSRYPPGERTDTQYF | TGTGCCAGCTCACGATACCCCCCAGGGGAGAGAACAGATACGCAGTATTTT
TRBD2 | 15 | TRBJ2-7 | - | TRBV5-8 | CASSLETSEAYEQYF | TGTGCCAGCAGCTTGGAAACTAGCGAAGCCTACGAGCAGTACTTC
- | 16 | TRBJ1-2 | once | TRBV6-2/TRBV6-3 | CASSYLQVGGDYGYTF | TGTGCCAGCAGTTACTTGCAGGTTGGGGGCGACTATGGCTACACCTTC
- | 17 | TRBJ2-1 | - | TRBV11-2 | CASSSSLRDWSYNEQFF | TGTGCCAGCAGCTCAAGCCTACGGGACTGGTCCTACAATGAGCAGTTCTTC
TRBD1 | 16 | TRBJ2-7 | - | TRBV7-2 | CASSRTGTGITDEQYF | TGTGCCAGCAGCAGAACCGGGACAGGGATTACAGACGAGCAGTACTTC
TRBD1 | 17 | TRBJ2-2 | - | TRBV7-6 | CASSLGLGTGNTGELFF | TGTGCCAGCAGCTTAGGGCTGGGGACAGGGAACACCGGGGAGCTGTTTTTT
TRBD2 | 18 | TRBJ2-1 | - | TRBV27 | CASSFLSLAGARYNEQFF | TGTGCCAGCAGTTTCCTGTCCCTAGCGGGAGCCAGATACAATGAGCAGTTCTTC
TRBD2 | 17 | TRBJ2-3 | - | TRBV12-5 | CASGLNLAGGPGDTQYF | TGTGCTAGTGGTTTGAACCTAGCGGGAGGGCCCGGGGATACGCAGTATTTT
- | 16 | TRBJ2-5 | - | TRBV11-3 | CASSLDNIAGQETQYF | TGTGCCAGCAGCTTAGATAATATAGCAGGGCAAGAGACCCAGTACTTC
TRBD2 | 16 | TRBJ2-1 | - | TRBV18 | CASSLGTSGSRNEQFF | TGTGCCAGCTCACTCGGGACTAGCGGGAGTAGGAATGAGCAGTTCTTC
- | 13 | TRBJ2-5 | - | TRBV19 | CASSRSPEETQYF | TGTGCCAGTAGTCGTTCACCAGAAGAGACCCAGTACTTC
- | 14 | TRBJ2-3 | - | TRBV5-6 | CASSFQGFTDTQYF | TGTGCCAGCAGCTTTCAGGGGTTCACAGATACGCAGTATTTT
TRBD2 | 15 | TRBJ2-1 | - | TRBV6-2/TRBV6-3 | CASSLRLAGDGEQFF | TGTGCCAGCAGCCTAAGACTAGCGGGAGACGGTGAGCAGTTCTTC
- | 17 | TRBJ1-5 | - | TRBV15 | CATSPLRGGFGNQPQHF | TGTGCCACCAGCCCCCTGAGGGGGGGTTTTGGCAATCAGCCCCAGCATTTT
TRBD2 | 16 | TRBJ2-1 | - | TRBV5-1 | CASSLLTSGTNNEQFF | TGCGCCAGCAGCCTCCTGACTAGCGGGACAAACAATGAGCAGTTCTTC
- | 14 | TRBJ1-5 | once | TRBV30 | CAWSDLGTGQPQHF | TGTGCCTGGAGTGACCTCGGAACGGGGCAGCCCCAGCATTTT
- | 12 | TRBJ2-7 | - | TRBV6-2/TRBV6-3 | CASSGSSYEQYF | TGTGCCAGCAGCGGTAGCTCCTACGAGCAGTACTTC
TRBD1 | 17 | TRBJ1-2 | - | TRBV2 | CASSKFPDRGLDYGYTF | TGTGCCAGCAGTAAATTCCCGGACAGGGGGCTGGACTATGGCTACACCTTC
- | 19 | TRBJ2-1 | - | TRBV21-1 | CASSKESGRPGGSYNEQFF | TGTGCCAGCAGCAAAGAAAGCGGGAGGCCTGGGGGCTCCTACAATGAGCAGTTCTTC
TRBD1 | 15 | TRBJ1-2 | - | TRBV7-8 | CASSLAGTGLRGYTF | TGTGCCAGCAGCTTAGCGGGGACAGGGCTTCGTGGCTACACCTTC
- | 14 | TRBJ2-7 | few | TRBV2 | CASKSQGTSYEQYF | TGTGCCAGCAAAAGTCAGGGCACCTCCTACGAGCAGTACTTC
- | 13 | TRBJ2-7 | - | TRBV6-5 | CASSYYGSYEQYF | TGTGCCAGCAGTTACTATGGCAGCTACGAGCAGTACTTC
TRBD1 | 15 | TRBJ1-3 | - | TRBV24-1 | CAPGTGPYSGNTIYF | TGTGCCCCGGGGACAGGCCCTTACTCTGGAAACACCATATATTTT
- | 13 | TRBJ1-4 | - | TRBV18 | CASSSRDNEKLFF | TGTGCCAGCTCATCCCGGGATAATGAAAAACTGTTTTTT
- | 14 | TRBJ1-2 | - | TRBV18 | CASSLSKGEVGYTF | TGTGCCAGCTCACTCTCCAAGGGAGAAGTTGGCTACACCTTC
TRBD2 | 16 | TRBJ2-1 | - | TRBV9 | CASSVSPAGEVGEQFF | TGTGCCAGCAGCGTGTCTCCAGCGGGAGAGGTCGGTGAGCAGTTCTTC
- | 13 | TRBJ1-3 | - | TRBV3-1/TRBV3-2 | CASTPRGRNTIYF | TGTGCCAGCACACCACGGGGGAGAAACACCATATATTTT
- | 13 | TRBJ1-1 | - | TRBV5-5 | CASSPRGGTEAFF | TGTGCCAGCAGCCCCAGGGGTGGCACTGAAGCTTTCTTT
- | 13 | TRBJ1-2 | - | TRBV28 | CASSPRESYGYTF | TGTGCCAGCTCTCCACGGGAGTCCTATGGCTACACCTTC
- | 14 | TRBJ2-7 | - | TRBV9 | CASSVGDSSYEQYF | TGTGCCAGCAGCGTAGGGGACTCCTCCTACGAGCAGTACTTC
TRBD2 | 14 | TRBJ2-7 | - | TRBV11-3 | CASSKRETRYEQYF | TGTGCCAGCAGTAAGCGGGAGACGAGGTACGAGCAGTACTTC
- | 13 | TRBJ1-4 | - | TRBV29-1 | CSVEVGRGEKLFF | TGCAGCGTTGAAGTCGGGCGGGGAGAAAAACTGTTTTTT
- | 15 | TRBJ1-1 | - | TRBV6-1 | CASSENRFMNTEAFF | TGTGCCAGCAGTGAGAACAGGTTCATGAACACTGAAGCTTTCTTT
TRBD1 | 15 | TRBJ1-1 | - | TRBV24-1 | CATSDHGQGLTEAFF | TGTGCCACCAGTGATCACGGACAGGGGTTAACTGAAGCTTTCTTT
- | 17 | TRBJ1-1 | - | TRBV12-5 | CASGLDSTGLLNTEAFF | TGTGCTAGTGGTTTGGACTCCACAGGGCTGTTGAACACTGAAGCTTTCTTT
TRBD1 | 15 | TRBJ2-7 | - | TRBV6-1 | CASSEFRGQGNEQYF | TGTGCCAGCAGTGAATTTAGGGGACAGGGTAACGAGCAGTACTTC
- | 13 | TRBJ1-5 | - | TRBV14 | CASSRDTHQPQHF | TGTGCCAGCAGCCGGGACACACATCAGCCCCAGCATTTT
TRBD1 | 12 | TRBJ1-1 | - | TRBV6-5 | CATRRQGTEAFF | TGTGCCACCCGGAGACAGGGGACTGAAGCTTTCTTT
- | 14 | TRBJ1-5 | - | TRBV11-2 | CASSLGGGNQPQHF | TGTGCCAGCAGCTTGGGGGGGGGCAATCAGCCCCAGCATTTT
- | 14 | TRBJ2-5 | - | TRBV11-2 | CASSLTLAKETQYF | TGTGCCAGCAGCTTAACCCTAGCCAAAGAGACCCAGTACTTC
TRBD2 | 13 | TRBJ2-7 | - | TRBV12-3/TRBV12-4 | CASSPGRGYEQYF | TGTGCCAGCAGCCCGGGGAGGGGCTACGAGCAGTACTTC